This T cell receptor beta chain appears in the sequencing data of a study of cytomegalovirus exposure and HLA in healthy donors (dated by TCRdb to about 2017). Regarding the research as a whole: According to an earlier analysis of several hundred of the donors, 150 million to 200 million T cells yielded 117 million unique TCR beta sequences and about 300 Gb of sequence data. About 300 gigabases of sequencing data and tens of millions of unique TCR sequences were included in an early release covering around 650 HLA-typed donors. The genetic ancestry cluster associated with self-reported Caucasian donors included 81% of the 398 genotyped donors. The study was designed to test whether signatures of past pathogen exposure could be identified by cataloging public T cell receptors. The T cell repertoires of several hundred subjects were profiled by immunosequencing and related to cytomegalovirus serostatus. In addition to the first cohort of roughly 700 subjects, a separate validation cohort of approximately 130 different subjects was used. To predict cytomegalovirus infection status, the study brought together high-throughput TCR immunosequencing, statistical association of individual TCRs with disease status, and machine learning. A later analysis re-examined previously published TCR beta repertoires from over 500 donors and added high-resolution HLA genotyping to investigate patterns of TCR occurrence. Rather than using new phenotypic data, the later analysis identified candidate immune exposures from TCR beta sequences and from how often those sequences occurred across donors. To decide whether each TCR beta V gene segment behaved as functional or pseudogenic, an earlier analysis of fewer than 750 of the donors relied on high-throughput TCR beta sequencing. Donor age, sex, ethnicity and CMV serostatus were collected together with the repertoire data. A later genetic analysis took genome-wide SNP genotypes for 398 of the 666 donors and used that subset as a discovery cohort. Every discovery cohort repertoire had been produced on one sequencing platform. HLA typing included class I and class II loci at four-digit resolution. Typing coverage varied by locus: 629-630 donors for A, B, C, DRB1 and DQB1; approximately 500 for DQA1; about 570 for DPA1; roughly 470 for DPB1. A handful of DR-DQ haplotypes were treated as single units for association and clustering because of strong linkage in the cohort. Among 300 to 500 genotyped donors of the cohort, an average of approximately 240,000 unique TCR beta nucleotide sequences was sequenced per donor, of which about 19% were non-productive. Summary of the overall study and its limitations: The only immune exposure information available for the cohort was CMV serostatus. Presence/absence analyses assumed roughly uniform sequencing depth across donors, an assumption that may not hold. The earlier analysis of 587 of the donors excluded over 15 rarely observed V segments, including chromosome 9 orphons, because counts were too low. In a later analysis, HLA-associated TCR beta chains showed more clonal expansion and lower generation probabilities than non-associated chains that were equally common. The classifier was reported to diagnose cytomegalovirus status with high specificity and sensitivity in both the original and validation cohorts. Strong co-occurrence of HLA alleles, especially DR and DQ, made assigning TCR associations to individual alleles difficult. Most TCR sequences were observed very rarely across donors, whereas some public TCRs were present in many individuals. According to a later analysis, most CMV-associated TCR beta chains appeared to be HLA-restricted, and the HLA associations seemed to be driven largely by CMV exposure. The 87-base-pair reads could not distinguish some IMGT-functional V segments, including TRBV6-2 and TRBV6-3, so those segments were excluded. A cluster of highly shared sequence variants was judged likely to represent a technical artifact of the sequencing pipeline. In vitro tests confirmed that a few of the cytomegalovirus-associated TCR beta chains recognize cytomegalovirus antigens. Compared with the approximately 720-donor mean, donors in an Asian-associated ancestry cluster had fewer N-insertions in productive TCRs, according to a later genetic analysis. In a later analysis, around 17,000 TCR beta sequences were associated with specific HLA alleles at a false discovery rate of 0.05. An association between a missense DCLRE1C variant and V-gene and J-gene trimming of TCR beta chains was found in a later genetic analysis and replicated in an independent cohort. Correlated functional status among segregating V segments might be attributable to linkage disequilibrium, but an unknown experimental factor could not be ruled out. HLA typing was unavailable for some donors at each locus, so association tests used only the typed subset. It was suggested by the authors that the approach could potentially be generalized to other disease states and immunological phenotypes. Only TCR beta chains were sequenced in this cohort, and the absence of alpha or paired-chain data limited detectable features. An earlier analysis of 587 of the donors showed that most TCR beta V segments appeared in productive rearrangements either about 87% or about 30% of the time, which broadly matched IMGT annotations. A further reported finding was that TCR beta sequences accurately predicted the HLA-A and HLA-B alleles for most subjects in the first cohort. According to a later analysis, TCR association rates differed among HLA loci, with DRB1 alleles showing the most associated TCRs and HLA-C alleles showing the fewest. In the study, around 150 TCR beta chains were listed as associated with cytomegalovirus. In a later analysis, several top co-occurrence clusters were reported to appear linked to parvovirus B19, influenza, CMV and Epstein-Barr virus.

Library method: the immunoSEQ multiplex PCR assay. The multiplex PCR relied on a mix of 60 forward primers for TCR Vbeta segments and 13 reverse primers for TCR Jbeta segments. A multiplex PCR assay on genomic DNA amplified the CDR3 region of rearranged TCR beta genes. Amplified TCR beta libraries were sequenced as 87-base-pair reads on the Illumina HiSeq System. Per the original workflow: In a later analysis, some 80 million unique TCR beta chains were counted across the 666 repertoires, and some 10 million of these chains were shared by at least two donors. Raw reads were error-corrected and collapsed into unique sequences by a nearest-neighbor algorithm in which closely related sequences were merged to remove PCR and sequencing errors. V, D and J gene segments were assigned by aligning CDR3 sequences to IMGT reference sequences. Each retained sequence needed at least a six-nucleotide match to both a V gene segment and a J gene segment. Rearrangements were called productive when the CDR3 lacked stop codons and stayed in frame with V and J; all others were non-productive. Following IMGT convention, CDR3 was defined as the stretch from the second conserved V-encoded cysteine up to the conserved J-encoded phenylalanine. The earlier analysis of a few hundred of the donors excluded sequences that lacked an unambiguous match to a single V gene segment. In an earlier analysis of some 590 of the donors, a V segment was called functional when productive rearrangements were above 56.7%, and segregating when the standard deviation between donors exceeded 5%. A statistical classification framework was built for diagnosing cytomegalovirus status from the catalog of TCR beta chain sequences. V and J gene assignment, in a later analysis, came from comparing TCR nucleotide sequences with IMGT/GENE-DB human TR gene sequences. A later analysis assigned CDR3 sequences and most-parsimonious VDJ recombination scenarios with the TCRdist pipeline. In a later analysis, each TCR beta chain was defined by its CDR3 amino acid sequence together with its V-gene family, and reads without a unique V-gene family were excluded. In a later analysis, 450 to 600 highly shared, low-generation-probability nucleotide sequences were removed to address suspected cross-contamination and a sequencing artifact. For each public chain, a later analysis derived a clonal expansion index from normalized ranks of inferred template counts within each repertoire. In a later analysis, generation probabilities were computed using a VDJ recombination model fitted to out-of-frame rearrangements, and the results were checked against IGoR. In a later analysis, hypergeometric tests were used to score TCR-TCR, TCR-HLA and TCR-CMV co-occurrence, with a repertoire-size bias correction applied to TCR pairs. To estimate false discovery rates, a later analysis permuted the HLA or CMV assignments 20 times. In a later analysis, co-occurring TCRs were grouped using DBSCAN, and TCRdist sequence similarity was added for clustering within HLA-allele-positive subsets. Repertoires with fewer than 30,000 or more than 120,000 public chains, plus five repertoires with anomalous nucleotide sharing, were excluded from co-occurrence clustering. Drawn from immuneACCESS, this table holds only the in-frame rearrangements with V and J called that TCRdb kept. Clones are partly lost; checked studies trace under half to an unresolved V gene and leave the rest unexplained. The V and J calls and clone size were taken over from that table, and D and trimming were inferred from the DNA. The sample records about 110,000 clones, 77% of which are singletons. The ten largest make up 3.7% of the sample.

A remark on this clone: It lacks a known antigen. Nothing much larger sits one base from this clone, and base qualities are not available.

The cohort consisted of 650 to 700 healthy bone marrow donors. Cohort members were all nominally healthy when sampled, although unrecorded immune exposures were likely present. CMV serostatus was positive for roughly 290 and negative for about half of the roughly 700 cohort members, and was not recorded for this donor. Every donor gave a peripheral blood sample, and the peripheral blood mononuclear cells from that sample were used for TCR beta sequencing. The Qiagen DNeasy Blood Extraction Kit was used to extract genomic DNA from the blood cell samples. Trimming removed 0 bases from V and 9 bases from J; the gene matches leave 5 bases unexplained. The CDR3 runs 15 amino acids, cysteine and phenylalanine included. CDR3 DNA only is kept here, 45 bases in frame from base 1. Sequences ENHRY (CDR1) and SYGVKD (CDR2) are obtained from the germline V gene.

The clonotype originates from a human donor in good health. The chain is made from TRBV10-3 and TRBJ1-6; 7 central bases correspond to TRBD1. The sample comprised PBMCs. The CDR3 protein sequence reads: CAISESPGGGSPLHF. The base sequence is TGTGCCATCAGTGAGTCTCCAGGGGGAGGTTCACCCCTCCACTTT.